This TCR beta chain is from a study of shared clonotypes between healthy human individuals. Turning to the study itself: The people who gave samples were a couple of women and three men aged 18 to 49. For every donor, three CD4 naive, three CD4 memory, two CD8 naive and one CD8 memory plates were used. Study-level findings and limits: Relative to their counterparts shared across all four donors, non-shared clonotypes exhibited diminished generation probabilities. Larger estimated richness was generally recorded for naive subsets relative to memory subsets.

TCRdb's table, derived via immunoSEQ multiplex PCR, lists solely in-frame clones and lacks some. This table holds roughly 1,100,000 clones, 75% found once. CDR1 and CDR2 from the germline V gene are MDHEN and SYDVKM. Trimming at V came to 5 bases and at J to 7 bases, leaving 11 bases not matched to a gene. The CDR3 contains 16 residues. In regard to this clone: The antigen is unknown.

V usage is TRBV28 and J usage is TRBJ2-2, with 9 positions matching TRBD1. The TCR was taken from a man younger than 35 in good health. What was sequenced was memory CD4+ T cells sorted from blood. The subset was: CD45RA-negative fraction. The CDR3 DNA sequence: TGTGCCAGCAGTACCTACAGGGGGCGCCGTGTCGGGGAGCTGTTTTTT. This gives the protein CASSTYRGRRVGELFF.